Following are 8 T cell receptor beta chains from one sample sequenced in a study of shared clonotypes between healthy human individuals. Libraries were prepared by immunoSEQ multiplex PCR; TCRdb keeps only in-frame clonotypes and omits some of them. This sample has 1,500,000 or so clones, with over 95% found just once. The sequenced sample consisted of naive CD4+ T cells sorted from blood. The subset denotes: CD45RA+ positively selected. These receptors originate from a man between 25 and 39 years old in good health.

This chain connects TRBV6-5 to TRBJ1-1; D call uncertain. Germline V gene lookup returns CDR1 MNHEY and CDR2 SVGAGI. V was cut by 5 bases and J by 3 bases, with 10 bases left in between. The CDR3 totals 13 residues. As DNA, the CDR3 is TGTGCCAGCAGTGTAAATTATGACACTGAAGCTTTCTTT. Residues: CASSVNYDTEAFF.

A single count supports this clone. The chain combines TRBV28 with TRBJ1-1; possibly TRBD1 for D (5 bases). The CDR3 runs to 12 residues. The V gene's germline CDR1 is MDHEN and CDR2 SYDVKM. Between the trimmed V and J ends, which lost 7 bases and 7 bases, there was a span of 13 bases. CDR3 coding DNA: TGTGCCAGCACCCTCGGGACGCTTGAAGCTTTCTTT. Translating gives CASTLGTLEAFF.

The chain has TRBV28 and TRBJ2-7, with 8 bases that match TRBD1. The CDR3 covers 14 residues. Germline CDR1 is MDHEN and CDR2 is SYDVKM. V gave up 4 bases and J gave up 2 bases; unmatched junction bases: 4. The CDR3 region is CASSSQGAAYEQYF. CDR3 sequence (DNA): TGTGCCAGCAGTTCCCAGGGGGCAGCCTACGAGCAGTACTTC.

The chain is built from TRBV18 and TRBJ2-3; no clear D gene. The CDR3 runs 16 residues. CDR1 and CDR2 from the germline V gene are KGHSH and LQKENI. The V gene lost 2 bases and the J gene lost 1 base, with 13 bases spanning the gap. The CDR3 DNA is TGTGCCAGCTCACCATCTGGGATTAGAGGCACAGATACGCAGTATTTT. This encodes CASSPSGIRGTDTQYF.

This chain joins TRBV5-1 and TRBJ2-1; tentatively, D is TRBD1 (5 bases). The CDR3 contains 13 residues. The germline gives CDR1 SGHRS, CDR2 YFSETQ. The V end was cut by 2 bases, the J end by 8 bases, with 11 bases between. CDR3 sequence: CASSFPGRHEQFF. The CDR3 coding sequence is TGCGCCAGCAGCTTTCCAGGGCGGCATGAGCAGTTCTTC.

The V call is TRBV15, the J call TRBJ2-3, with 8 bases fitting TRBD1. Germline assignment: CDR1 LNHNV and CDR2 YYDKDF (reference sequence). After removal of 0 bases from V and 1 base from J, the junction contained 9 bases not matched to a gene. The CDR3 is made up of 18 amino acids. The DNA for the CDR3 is TGTGCCACCAGCAGAGATCCGCCAGGGGGCCTTCGCACAGATACGCAGTATTTT. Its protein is CATSRDPPGGLRTDTQYF.

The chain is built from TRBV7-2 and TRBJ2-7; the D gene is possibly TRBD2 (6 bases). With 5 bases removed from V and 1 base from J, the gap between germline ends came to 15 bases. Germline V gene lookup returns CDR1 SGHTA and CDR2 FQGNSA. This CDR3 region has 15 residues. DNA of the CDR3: TGTGCCAGCAGCGTGACCCGGGAGAAGTCCTACGAGCAGTACTTC. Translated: CASSVTREKSYEQYF.

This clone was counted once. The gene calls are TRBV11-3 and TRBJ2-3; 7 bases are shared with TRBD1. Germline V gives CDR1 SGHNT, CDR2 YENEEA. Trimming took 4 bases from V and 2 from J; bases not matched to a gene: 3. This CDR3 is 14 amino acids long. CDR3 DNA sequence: TGTGCCAGCAGCTCCGGGACAGACACAGATACGCAGTATTTT. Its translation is CASSSGTDTDTQYF.